Shown below are 29 T cell receptor beta chains from a single sample sequenced in a study of tumor and adjacent non-tumor tissue in lung cancer. TCRbeta libraries were built with three rounds of nested PCR, modified from ARM-PCR. In TCRdb, the multiplex PCR reads were re-called with MiXCR into one record per CDR3 protein. Of some 100,000 distinct CDR3 sequences in the sample, less than 85% were seen once. The template was RNA from unsorted bulk tissue. Distant lung tissue was collected more than 3 cm away from the tumor edge. Sequencing was done on a sample of distant non-tumor lung tissue. Receptor source: a man aged 60-69 years with small cell lung cancer.

Worth noting for this clonotype: Just one base apart from a much larger clone, this may be a read error. The chain uses TRBV20-1 and TRBJ1-1; D ambiguous. Germline V gene lookup returns CDR1 DFQATT and CDR2 SNEGSKA (reference sequence). The CDR3 loop spans 14 amino acids. The V end lost 3 bases, the J end lost 7 bases, and 18 bases lay between the germline ends. CDR3 protein: CSARGGSRQNEAFF. The DNA of the CDR3 is TGCAGTGCTAGGGGAGGGAGTAGGCAAAATGAAGCTTTCTTT.

This rearrangement joins TRBV11-2 to TRBJ2-5, with 7 bases matching TRBD2. The CDR3 is 12 amino acids. The J segment lost 10 bases and the V segment lost 8 bases, leaving 10 bases of the junction unmatched. Looked up from germline, CDR1 is SGHAT and CDR2 is FQNNGV. CDR3 DNA: TGTGCCAGCTGCCAGGGAGGGAAGATCCAGTACTTC. It yields the protein CASCQGGKIQYF.

This clonotype has just one count. This chain links TRBV11-2 with TRBJ1-5; the D is unclear. With the DNA end fitting TRBJ2-3 better, the J assignment may be wrong. This CDR3 is 11 amino acids long. Looked up from germline, CDR1 is SGHAT and CDR2 is FQNNGV. CDR3 sequence: CASSTYQPQYF. CDR3 bases: TGTGCCAGCAGCACATATCAGCCCCAGTATTTT.

With regard to this clonotype: A much larger clone lies one base from this, so it may be a read error. This chain links TRBV20-1 with TRBJ1-1; D unresolved. There are 13 residues in the CDR3. In germline, CDR1 is DFQATT, CDR2 SNEGSKA (reference sequence). The CDR3, as DNA: TGCAATGCCGGGCTGCGGGTTAACACTGAAGCTTTCTTT. Its translation is CNAGLRVNTEAFF.

The V and J genes are TRBV4-2 and TRBJ2-3; TRBD2 aligns across 10 bases. This CDR3 region has 18 residues. The trim removed 4 bases at V and 6 bases at J, leaving 16 bases unmatched. CDR1 is LGHNA, CDR2 YNFKEQ, per germline. The CDR3: CASSLGVFSGGRGDTQYF. The CDR3 nucleotides read TGTGCCAGCAGCCTAGGGGTTTTTAGCGGGGGGCGCGGGGATACGCAGTATTTT.

On this clonotype: It is likely a read error, because the conserved phenylalanine at the end of the CDR3 is missing. This chain links TRBV4-2 with TRBJ2-1, with a weak D call TRBD1 (5 bases). The CDR3 spans 14 residues. Looked up from germline, CDR1 is LGHNA and CDR2 is YNFKEQ. CDR3 nucleotides: TGTGCCAGCAGCCAAGTATCAGGGAACAATGGGCAGTTCTCC. Protein sequence: CASSQVSGNNGQFS.

With regard to this clonotype: At one end, the junction sequence differs from germline, possibly due to a read error. This chain links TRBV28 with TRBJ1-2; 8 bases line up with TRBD1. Germline loops: CDR1 MDHEN, CDR2 SYDVKM. CDR3 length: 13 amino acids. In DNA, the CDR3 is TGTGCCAGCCGGTCGACAGGGGAGGATGGCTATACCTTC. Translation: CASRSTGEDGYTF.

Of note for this clonotype: Sequence at one end of the junction differs from germline and may be a read error. This chain links TRBV5-4 with TRBJ2-2, with 13 bases that match TRBD2. This CDR3 comprises 18 residues. CDR1 is SGHNT, CDR2 YYREEE, per germline (reference sequence). The CDR3 coding sequence is TGTGCCAGCAGCCCCGGGACTAGCGGGACCTTATACACCGGGGAGTTGTTTTTT. Encoded protein: CASSPGTSGTLYTGELFF.

On this clonotype: One end of the junction does not line up with germline, which may come from a read error. V gene TRBV6-1 combines with J gene TRBJ1-6; D not certain. Germline CDR1 is MNHNS and CDR2 is SASEGT. The CDR3 extends over 13 amino acids. Written as DNA, the CDR3 is TGTGCCAGCAGAGGGTACGATAATTCACCTCTCCACTTT. Amino acids: CASRGYDNSPLHF.

Worth noting for this clonotype: A read error is possible here, since a much larger clone lies one base away. The chain employs TRBV28 and TRBJ2-7; D is perhaps TRBD1 or TRBD2 (6 bases each). Between the trimmed V and J ends, which lost 5 bases and 3 bases, there was a span of 14 bases. Germline assignment: CDR1 MDHEN and CDR2 SYDVKM. CDR3 length equals 14 residues. The CDR3 coding sequence is TGTGCCAGCAGTGTATCCAGGGGAGGCTACGAGCAGTACTTC. It yields the protein CASSVSRGGYEQYF. The full variable domain, completed using reference TRBV28 and TRBJ2-7, is DVKVTQSSRYLVKRTGEKVFLECVQDMDHENMFWYRQDPGLGLRLIYFSYDVKMKEKGDIPEGYSVSREKKERFSLILESASTNQTSMYLCASSVSRGGYEQYFGPGTRLTVT.

As for this clonotype: A much larger clone differs by one base, so this may be a read error. In this CDR3 the conserved last residue, phenylalanine or tryptophan, is missing, so a read error is likely. The chain combines TRBV28 with TRBJ2-2, with D perhaps TRBD2 (5 bases). Germline loops: CDR1 MDHEN, CDR2 SYDVKM. The V end lost 6 bases, the J end lost 6 bases, and 8 bases lay between the germline ends. CDR3 size: 12 residues. As DNA, the CDR3 is TGTGCCAGCAGGGAGGTGGCCGGGGAGCTGTTTTCT. It encodes CASREVAGELFS.

This clonotype counts as medium-sized (0.01 to 0.1%). V and J are TRBV11-3 and TRBJ2-1; 9 bases are a match to TRBD2. This CDR3 is built from 16 residues. Germline lookup yields CDR1 SGHNT and CDR2 YENEEA. V lost 3 bases, J lost 4 bases, and 7 bases stayed unmatched. This CDR3 is CASSFLAREGYNEQFF. The CDR3 nucleotides are TGTGCCAGCAGCTTCTTGGCGCGGGAGGGGTACAATGAGCAGTTCTTC.

As regards this clonotype: Sequence at one end of the junction differs from germline and may be a read error. CDR3 amino acids: CVSSQDQRANTGELFF. The CDR3 region has the DNA TGTGTCAGTAGCCAAGACCAGAGGGCCAACACCGGGGAGCTGTTTTTC. The chain couples TRBV4-2 to TRBJ2-2, with a possible D match to TRBD2 (5 bases). The CDR3 has 16 residues. Per germline, CDR1 LGHNA and CDR2 YNFKEQ.

On this clonotype itself: One junction end does not reproduce the germline sequence, and a read error may be involved. The chain combines TRBV29-1 with TRBJ2-7; TRBD2 might be the D (5 bases). Per germline, CDR1 SQVTM and CDR2 ANQGSEA. There are 11 residues in the CDR3. CDR3 sequence (DNA): TGTAGCGTTGATACGGGCTACGAGCAGTACTTC. This translates into CSVDTGYEQYF.

This clonotype was seen repeatedly, ten times or more. The chain combines TRBV5-4 with TRBJ1-6; D unresolved. CDR1 is SGHNT, CDR2 YYREEE, per germline (reference sequence). V lost 2 bases to trimming and J lost 14 bases, with 11 bases between them. The CDR3 is 12 residues long. The CDR3 spells CASSLEFAALHF. The DNA for the CDR3 is TGTGCCAGCAGCTTAGAATTTGCGGCCCTCCACTTT.

The sample holds a few counts of this clonotype. A read error is possible here, since a much larger clone lies one base away. The final CDR3 position lacks the conserved phenylalanine or tryptophan, pointing to a likely read error. CDR3: CASSLKTHGNTIYY. The CDR3 nucleotides read TGCGCCAGCAGCTTAAAGACCCACGGGAACACCATATATTAT. The chain couples TRBV4-1 to TRBJ1-3; D unresolved. Germline V lookup: CDR1 MGHRA, CDR2 YSYEKL. V dropped 5 bases and J dropped 7 bases, with 15 bases sitting between them. CDR3 length: 14 amino acids.

CDR3 DNA: TGTGCCACCAGTCATAGCGGGACAGCTCTAGAGACCCAGTACTTC. This sequence encodes CATSHSGTALETQYF. V and J are TRBV24-1 and TRBJ2-5; a weak D match, TRBD2 (8 bases). Trimming took 6 bases from V and 4 from J, leaving 17 bases between them. The CDR3 contains 15 residues. Germline V lookup: CDR1 KGHDR, CDR2 SFDVKD.

This clonotype was detected only a few times. The V gene is TRBV5-1, the J gene TRBJ2-7; 10 bases match TRBD1. This CDR3 is 14 amino acids long. The germline CDR1 and CDR2 sequences are SGHRS and YFSETQ. V gave up 5 bases and J gave up 4 bases; unmatched junction bases: 6. DNA for the CDR3: TGCGCCAGCAGGCCCAGGACAGGGGGTTACGAGCAGTACTTC. Amino acid sequence: CASRPRTGGYEQYF.

This clonotype was detected only a few times. The J gene is TRBJ2-7, the V gene TRBV5-1; no clear D. Germline V gene sequence: CDR1 SGHRS, CDR2 YFSETQ. The CDR3 is 16 amino acids. V was clipped by 1 base and J by 0 bases, with 14 bases between them. CDR3 sequence (DNA): TGCGCCAGCAGCTTGTCCCCCGGGCAAGCCTCCTACGAGCAGTACTTC. It is translated as CASSLSPGQASYEQYF. Full variable domain (missing parts from reference TRBV5-1 and TRBJ2-7): KAGVTQTPRYLIKTRGQQVTLSCSPISGHRSVSWYQQTPGQGLQFLFEYFSETQRNKGNFPGRFSGRQFSNSRSEMNVSTLELGDSALYLCASSLSPGQASYEQYFGPGTRLTVT.

On this clonotype: Being one base from a much bigger clone, this may be a read error. The V and J genes are TRBV5-4 and TRBJ2-3; a weak D match, TRBD2 (5 bases). The CDR3 extends over 16 amino acids. Germline loops: CDR1 SGHNT, CDR2 YYREEE (reference sequence). V shed 5 bases and J shed 0 bases, with 16 bases lying between them. The CDR3 coding sequence is TGTGCCAGCAGACCCGGGGAGCGACGGAGCACAGATACGCAGTATTTT. This sequence encodes CASRPGERRSTDTQYF. The whole variable domain, remainder taken from reference TRBV5-4 and TRBJ2-3, is ETGVTQSPTHLIKTRGQQVTLRCSSQSGHNTVSWYQQALGQGPQFIFQYYREEENGRGNFPPRFSGLQFPNYSSELNVNALELDDSALYLCASRPGERRSTDTQYFGPGTRLTVL.

Concerning this clonotype: Germline is not matched at one junction end, which may reflect a read error. The J gene is TRBJ2-6, the V gene TRBV7-8; D perhaps matches TRBD2 (6 bases). The CDR3 consists of 17 residues. Germline assignment: CDR1 SGHVS and CDR2 FQNEAQ. The CDR3 DNA reads TGTGCCAGCAGCCTCCGGGACTGGGTCTCTGGAGCCAACGTCCTGACTTTC. Encoded protein: CASSLRDWVSGANVLTF.

This clonotype was seen a single time. The chain carries TRBV14 and TRBJ2-7, with D possibly being TRBD2 (6 bases). The V end lost 3 bases, the J end lost 0 bases, and 12 bases lay between the germline ends. The CDR3 totals 15 residues. Per the germline V gene, CDR1 is SGHDN and CDR2 is FVKESK. The CDR3 sequence is CASSHFSGPSYEQYV. Here the CDR3 DNA reads TGTGCCAGCAGCCACTTTAGCGGACCCTCCTACGAGCAGTACGTC.

As concerns this clonotype: Sequence at one end of the junction differs from germline and may be a read error. The CDR3 here is CASSFGSTDTQYF. Written as DNA, the CDR3 is TGTGCTAGCAGTTTCGGGAGCACAGATACGCAGTATTTT. This chain uses TRBV6-5 with TRBJ2-3; no definite D call. This CDR3 contains 13 residues. Germline values: CDR1 MNHEY, CDR2 SVGAGI.

This clonotype was seen at least ten times. The CDR3 is CASSYTDLAKNIQYF. The CDR3 coding sequence is TGTGCCAGCAGTTATACTGACTTAGCCAAAAACATTCAGTACTTC. The rearrangement links TRBV6-6 to TRBJ2-4, with D uncertain. Germline V gene sequence: CDR1 MNHNY, CDR2 SVGAGI (reference sequence). The CDR3 covers 15 residues. Trimming took off 3 bases at V and 0 bases at J, with 9 bases between the two ends.

Points on this clonotype: Sequence at one end of the junction differs from germline and may be a read error. The chain employs TRBV30 and TRBJ2-7, with D hard to call. Germline assignment: CDR1 GTSNPN and CDR2 SVGIG (reference sequence). This CDR3 contains 12 residues. CDR3: CAWQPSSHEQYF. The CDR3 coding sequence is TGTGCCTGGCAGCCGAGCTCCCACGAGCAGTACTTC.

Note on this clonotype: A junction boundary mismatches the germline segment, possibly from a read error. The chain employs TRBV14 and TRBJ2-1; D possibly matches TRBD1 or TRBD2 (5 bases each). The CDR3 loop spans 15 amino acids. Germline CDR1 is SGHDN and CDR2 is FVKESK. This chain's CDR3 is CASSRGDGAYNEQFF. CDR3 DNA: TGTGCCAGCAGCCGAGGGGACGGAGCCTATAATGAGCAGTTCTTC.

About this clonotype: Given a much more abundant clone one base away, this may be a read error. V and J are TRBV6-6 and TRBJ1-2, with D possibly being TRBD1 (5 bases). This CDR3 contains 14 residues. CDR1 and CDR2 (germline): MNHNY, SVGAGI (reference sequence). Trimming stripped 2 bases from V and 6 bases from J, with 13 bases between. As DNA, the CDR3 is TGTGCCAGCAGTTACCCCGGGATAGGGGATGGCTACACCTTC. Translating it yields CASSYPGIGDGYTF.

This clonotype is deemed medium-sized (0.01 to 0.1%). The chain is built from TRBV5-5 and TRBJ2-4; 11 nucleotides align to TRBD2. Per germline, CDR1 SGHKS and CDR2 YYEKEE (reference sequence). The V gene end was trimmed by 2 bases and the J gene end by 14 bases; junction bases not matched to a gene: 0. The CDR3 length is 11 residues. CDR3 nucleotide sequence: TGTGCCAGCAGCTTACTAGCGGGAGAGTACTTC. As protein: CASSLLAGEYF.

Worth noting for this clonotype: The CDR3 end shows no conserved phenylalanine or tryptophan, and so a read error is likely. The chain is built from TRBV12-5 and TRBJ2-1; 12 bases line up with TRBD2. Germline V CDR1 and CDR2: LGHNT, FRNRAP. V trimming: 7 bases; J trimming: 2 bases; junction bases outside the gene matches: 18. The CDR3 is 20 amino acids. CDR3: CASAYQLLLAGGSPYNEQFL. The CDR3 nucleotides read TGTGCTAGTGCCTACCAACTGTTACTAGCGGGAGGCTCCCCCTACAATGAGCAGTTCTTA.